Listed below are T cell receptor beta chains from one sample, sequenced in a study of cytotoxic CD8 clonotypes in ibrutinib-treated CLL. Some clones are missing from TCRdb's copy, which holds only in-frame ones; the method was immunoSEQ multiplex PCR. The sample yields approximately 91,000 clones, around 79% seen once. This material consisted of PBMCs, taken after 12 months of ibrutinib treatment. The receptors derive from a human donor with chronic lymphocytic leukemia. CDR3s include the opening cysteine and the closing phenylalanine or tryptophan. D genes are given only for firm matches. Some rows mark clone size as missing; the rest say once, few, many or name a class of expanded clone.

d_call,clone_size,j_call,v_call,cdr3_nt,cdr3_aa
NA,NA,TRBJ2-7,TRBV9,TGTGCCAGCAGCGTAGTCGGGGGGCCACAGGGCGAGCAGTACTTC,CASSVVGGPQGEQYF
NA,NA,TRBJ2-1,TRBV7-8,TGTGCCAGCAGCTCCAACCTAGGGAATGAGCAGTTCTTC,CASSSNLGNEQFF
NA,NA,TRBJ2-5,TRBV5-1,TGCGCCAGCAGCCCCGGCGGCGGGCCGGAGAGAACCCAGTACTTC,CASSPGGGPERTQYF
TRBD2,NA,TRBJ2-4,TRBV5-1,TGCGCCAGCAGCCCCCTGGGGGAGGGAGCCAAAAACATTCAGTACTTC,CASSPLGEGAKNIQYF
TRBD1,NA,TRBJ1-4,TRBV18,TGTGCCAGCTCACGACTGGACAGGGGAGTTGGTGAAAAACTGTTTTTT,CASSRLDRGVGEKLFF
TRBD2,NA,TRBJ2-3,TRBV7-9,TGTGCCAGCAGCCATCGGACTAGCTGGGTCCCAGATACGCAGTATTTT,CASSHRTSWVPDTQYF
TRBD1,NA,TRBJ2-3,TRBV2,TGTGCCAGCAGCGCACAGGGGGTGCCAGATACGCAGTATTTT,CASSAQGVPDTQYF
TRBD2,NA,TRBJ2-1,TRBV4-1,TGCGCCAGCAGCGGTCAGCTAGCGGGAGGGCTTGGGGGGAAAAATGAGCAGTTCTTC,CASSGQLAGGLGGKNEQFF
NA,NA,TRBJ1-2,TRBV25-1,TGTGCCAGCAGTGAACCCCTGACAGCTAACTATGGCTACACCTTC,CASSEPLTANYGYTF
TRBD1,NA,TRBJ1-2,TRBV7-2,TGTGCCAGCAGCGCCGATCCGGGACAGGGTAACGGCTACACCTTC,CASSADPGQGNGYTF
NA,NA,TRBJ1-1,TRBV5-1,TGCGCCAGCAGCTTTGGGCCAACGGAGAAGGCTTTCTTT,CASSFGPTEKAFF
NA,NA,TRBJ1-2,TRBV7-2,TGTGCCAGCAGCTTGCCGCCTTATTCCACAGTGAGCTATGGCTACACCTTC,CASSLPPYSTVSYGYTF
TRBD1,NA,TRBJ1-2,TRBV9,TGTGCCAGCAGCGTAGCAGGGACAGGGGACTATGGCTACACCTTC,CASSVAGTGDYGYTF
TRBD1,NA,TRBJ2-1,TRBV4-3,TGCGCCAGCAGCCAAGCTGAGGGACAGGGGAACAATGAGCAGTTCTTC,CASSQAEGQGNNEQFF
NA,NA,TRBJ2-7,TRBV11-3,TGTGCCAGCAGCTTTGGCGGCGCCTACGAGCAGTACTTC,CASSFGGAYEQYF
TRBD2,NA,TRBJ2-7,TRBV9,TGTGCCAGCAGCGTGGGGACTAGCGGGGGCTACGAGCAGTACTTC,CASSVGTSGGYEQYF
TRBD1,NA,TRBJ2-7,TRBV11-2,TGTGCCAGCAGCCCGGGACAGTCCCTCCCGTCCTTC,CASSPGQSLPSF
NA,once,TRBJ1-3,TRBV11-2,TGTGCCAGCAGCTTAGTCATCGGTCGACAGACTGGAAACACCATATATTTT,CASSLVIGRQTGNTIYF
NA,once,TRBJ2-3,TRBV7-7,TGTGCTAGCAGCACCCAGGTTGGGACAGATACGCAGTATTTT,CASSTQVGTDTQYF
NA,NA,TRBJ1-3,TRBV28,TGTGCCAGCAGTTTGGACCCAAACTCTGGAAACACCATATATTTT,CASSLDPNSGNTIYF
TRBD2,NA,TRBJ2-1,TRBV28,TGTGCCAGCACCCATAGCGGGCCACCCTACAATGAGCAGTTCTTC,CASTHSGPPYNEQFF
TRBD1,NA,TRBJ1-5,TRBV7-2,TGTGCCAGCAGCCCCACCCGGACAGGGGGGCAGCCCCAGCATTTT,CASSPTRTGGQPQHF
NA,NA,TRBJ1-2,TRBV28,TGTGCCAGCAGTTTTAGCACCTATGGCTACACCTTC,CASSFSTYGYTF
NA,NA,TRBJ1-1,TRBV30,TGTGCCTGGGGTCGAGGGACGGCGAACACTGAAGCTTTCTTT,CAWGRGTANTEAFF
NA,NA,TRBJ1-1,TRBV7-2,TGTGCCAGCAGCAGACAGATGAACACTGAAGCTTTCTTT,CASSRQMNTEAFF
TRBD2,NA,TRBJ2-1,TRBV2,TGTGCCAGCAGCCCCAACCTAGCGGGAGGGGGGAATGAGCAGTTCTTC,CASSPNLAGGGNEQFF
NA,NA,TRBJ1-1,TRBV30,TGTGCCTGGAGTGTAGGGTGGAACACTGAAGCTTTCTTT,CAWSVGWNTEAFF
TRBD2,NA,TRBJ2-3,TRBV7-2,TGTGCCAGCGTACCGGGGGGACTCAACACAGATACGCAGTATTTT,CASVPGGLNTDTQYF
TRBD2,NA,TRBJ2-4,TRBV18,TGTGCCAGCTCGCTCGCGGGGGAAAACATTCAGTACTTC,CASSLAGENIQYF
TRBD1,NA,TRBJ2-3,TRBV5-6,TGTGCCAGCAGCCCACGGACAGGGTGGGGGTCAGATACGCAGTATTTT,CASSPRTGWGSDTQYF
TRBD1,NA,TRBJ1-1,TRBV19,TGTGCCAGTAGAATACAGGGGCCGGACACTGAAGCTTTCTTT,CASRIQGPDTEAFF
NA,few,TRBJ2-5,TRBV11-2,TGTGCCAGCAGCTTATACGGGGTCTCCGAGACCCAGTACTTC,CASSLYGVSETQYF
NA,NA,TRBJ1-3,TRBV5-1,TGCGCCAGCACTGAGGCGGGCGCTGGAAACACCATATATTTT,CASTEAGAGNTIYF
TRBD2,NA,TRBJ2-7,TRBV6-5,TGTGCCAGCAGTTACCGGGGGGACTACGAGCAGTACTTC,CASSYRGDYEQYF
NA,NA,TRBJ1-3,TRBV5-1,TGCGCCAGCAGCCCCTTGTGGGGGTTCTCTGGAAACACCATATATTTT,CASSPLWGFSGNTIYF
TRBD1,few,TRBJ1-1,TRBV9,TGTGCCAGCAGCGTCCATGCCCAGACCGGGACAGGCACTGAAGCTTTCTTT,CASSVHAQTGTGTEAFF
TRBD1,NA,TRBJ1-1,TRBV4-3,TGCGCCAGCAGCCAACTCCGACAGGGCCGGAACACTGAAGCTTTCTTT,CASSQLRQGRNTEAFF
TRBD1,NA,TRBJ1-1,TRBV9,TGTGCCAGCAGCGAAAACCGGGACAGGGTCTACACTGAAGCTTTCTTT,CASSENRDRVYTEAFF
NA,NA,TRBJ2-7,TRBV19,TGTGCCAGTAGTATAGCCTCGACAGACCTCTACGAGCAGTACTTC,CASSIASTDLYEQYF
NA,NA,TRBJ2-2,TRBV6-6,TGTGCCAGCAGCCAACAGACTAGTTCCGGGGAGCTGTTTTTT,CASSQQTSSGELFF
NA,NA,TRBJ1-4,TRBV4-1,TGCGCCAGCAGCCAAGAGGGACCCGGGAACTCAGCTAATGAAAAACTGTTTTTT,CASSQEGPGNSANEKLFF
NA,once,TRBJ1-4,TRBV11-2,TGTGCCAGCAGCCTCCGCGGGACTAATGAAAAACTGTTTTTT,CASSLRGTNEKLFF